These T cell receptor beta chains were read from a single sample in a study of shared clonotypes between healthy human individuals. Clones were sequenced by immunoSEQ multiplex PCR, and TCRdb holds only the in-frame ones, with some missing. The sample contains about 1 million clones, approximately 76% of which appear only once. Sequencing was carried out using memory CD4+ T cells sorted from blood. The receptors here all came from a man younger than 35 in good health. CDR3s include the opening cysteine and the closing phenylalanine or tryptophan. Fields, in order: D gene, clone size, J gene, V gene, CDR3 protein, CDR3 DNA. A D gene is named only where the DNA matches it firmly. Rows may omit the clone size; those that give it use once, few, many or a size class.

>TRBD1|once|TRBJ1-5|TRBV29-1
CSVREQGAGQPQHF
TGCAGCGTCCGTGAGCAGGGGGCGGGACAGCCCCAGCATTTT
>.|.|TRBJ1-2|TRBV4-1
CASSQTEQGYYGYTF
TGCGCCAGCAGCCAAACTGAACAGGGTTACTATGGCTACACCTTC
>TRBD2|.|TRBJ2-1|TRBV5-1
CASSLVSGTTYNEQFF
TGCGCCAGCAGCTTGGTCTCCGGGACTACATACAATGAGCAGTTCTTC
>.|.|TRBJ2-3|TRBV18
CASSQSTSTDTQYF
TGTGCCAGCTCACAAAGCACTAGCACAGATACGCAGTATTTT
>TRBD2|once|TRBJ2-5|TRBV5-1
CASSLGSGGETQYF
TGCGCCAGCAGCTTGGGGAGCGGGGGAGAGACCCAGTACTTC
>.|.|TRBJ1-3|TRBV6-6
CASSYGLPAGNTIYF
TGTGCCAGCAGTTACGGGCTCCCAGCGGGAAACACCATATATTTT
>TRBD1|.|TRBJ1-1|TRBV7-6
CASSLVPQGANTEAFF
TGTGCCAGCAGCTTAGTTCCACAGGGGGCTAACACTGAAGCTTTCTTT
>TRBD2|.|TRBJ2-7|TRBV6-5
CASSAGGLYEQYF
TGTGCCAGCAGTGCGGGGGGGCTCTACGAGCAGTACTTC
>.|.|TRBJ2-7|TRBV5-1
CASSLEGRGVEQYF
TGCGCCAGCAGCTTGGAAGGCAGGGGGGTCGAGCAGTACTTC
>.|.|TRBJ2-7|TRBV18
CASSPRPDETNEQYF
TGTGCCAGCTCACCACGACCGGACGAGACTAACGAGCAGTACTTC
>.|.|TRBJ2-7|TRBV6-1
CASSRLPSSYEQYF
TGTGCCAGCTCCAGGCTACCTAGCTCCTACGAGCAGTACTTC
>.|few|TRBJ1-1|TRBV6-5
CASSYIGAGKAFF
TGTGCCAGCAGTTACATCGGGGCAGGGAAAGCTTTCTTT
>.|.|TRBJ2-7|TRBV5-1
CASSISSWGAEQYF
TGCGCCAGCAGCATAAGCTCGTGGGGGGCCGAGCAGTACTTC
>.|.|TRBJ1-6|TRBV9
CASSVGSIGDSPLHF
TGTGCCAGCAGCGTAGGGTCCATTGGGGATTCACCCCTCCACTTT
>.|.|TRBJ2-5|TRBV30
CAWSEEGKTQYF
TGTGCCTGGAGTGAAGAGGGAAAGACCCAGTACTTC
>TRBD2|few|TRBJ2-1|TRBV7-3
CASSPAGLAVSDEQFF
TGTGCCAGCAGCCCGGCGGGACTAGCGGTTTCGGATGAGCAGTTCTTC
>.|.|TRBJ1-4|TRBV5-1
CASSLRPQDSEKLFF
TGCGCCAGCAGCTTGAGGCCCCAAGACAGTGAAAAACTGTTTTTT
>.|.|TRBJ2-7|TRBV10-2
CASSGPGTNYEQYF
TGCGCCAGCAGTGGCCCAGGAACTAACTACGAGCAGTACTTC
>.|.|TRBJ1-5|TRBV6-5
CASRRGSNQPQHF
TGTGCCAGCAGGAGGGGCTCGAATCAGCCCCAGCATTTT
>.|.|TRBJ2-5|TRBV28
CASSLRPRGAETQYF
TGTGCCAGCAGTTTAAGGCCCCGCGGAGCGGAGACCCAGTACTTC
>TRBD2|.|TRBJ2-7|TRBV4-2
CASSRGTSGGVSSYEQYF
TGTGCCAGCAGCCGAGGGACTAGCGGGGGGGTCTCTTCTTACGAGCAGTACTTC
>.|.|TRBJ2-5|TRBV7-8
CASSPSGTKETQYF
TGTGCCAGCAGCCCCAGTGGGACAAAAGAGACCCAGTACTTC
>TRBD2|.|TRBJ2-1|TRBV13
CASSQTGTSGGYNEQFF
TGTGCCAGCAGCCAAACTGGTACTAGCGGGGGGTACAATGAGCAGTTCTTC
>TRBD1|.|TRBJ1-2|TRBV28
CASRPGDRVLYGYTF
TGTGCCAGCAGGCCCGGGGACAGGGTTCTCTATGGCTACACCTTC
>.|many|TRBJ2-1|TRBV4-2
CASSQDNGWNEQFF
TGTGCCAGCAGCCAAGATAACGGGTGGAATGAGCAGTTCTTC
>.|.|TRBJ1-5|TRBV6-1
CASSARAQADSNQPQHF
TGTGCCAGCAGTGCTCGAGCGCAGGCAGATAGCAATCAGCCCCAGCATTTT
>.|.|TRBJ1-3|TRBV10-3
CAISDSGEAIGNTIYF
TGTGCCATCAGTGACTCAGGGGAGGCTATCGGAAACACCATATATTTT
>TRBD1|.|TRBJ1-1|TRBV6-5
CASSRGQGINTEAFF
TGTGCCAGCAGTAGGGGACAGGGGATAAACACTGAAGCTTTCTTT
>.|few|TRBJ2-2|TRBV5-1
CASSSTGYTGELFF
TGCGCCAGCAGCTCCACAGGTTACACCGGGGAGCTGTTTTTT
>TRBD1|.|TRBJ2-7|TRBV7-3
CASSLIQGREQYF
TGTGCCAGCAGCTTGATACAGGGGCGGGAGCAGTACTTC
>.|.|TRBJ2-5|TRBV11-2
CASSILFAGAQETQYF
TGTGCCAGCAGCATCCTGTTTGCGGGGGCCCAAGAGACCCAGTACTTC
>.|.|TRBJ2-7|TRBV28
CASSLSPTYEQYF
TGTGCCAGCAGTTTATCTCCCACCTACGAGCAGTACTTC
>.|.|TRBJ2-3|TRBV5-1
CASSGMYTDTQYF
TGCGCCAGCAGCGGCATGTACACAGATACGCAGTATTTT
>.|.|TRBJ2-7|TRBV11-2
CASSPRSMTLPDEQYF
TGTGCCAGCAGCCCCCGTAGTATGACACTCCCGGACGAGCAGTACTTC
>.|.|TRBJ2-2|TRBV10-3
CANSRVPGELFF
TGTGCTAACTCCAGGGTCCCCGGGGAGCTGTTTTTT
>.|.|TRBJ1-2|TRBV27
CASSSGAGGYTF
TGTGCCAGCAGTTCAGGGGCGGGTGGCTACACCTTC
>TRBD2|.|TRBJ2-1|TRBV27
CASRSSGGLLSGEQFF
TGTGCCAGCCGTTCTAGCGGGGGGCTTCTCTCCGGGGAGCAGTTCTTC
>TRBD1|.|TRBJ1-6|TRBV2
CASRGDSENSPLHF
TGTGCCAGCAGGGGGGACAGTGAGAATTCACCCCTCCACTTT
>.|.|TRBJ1-1|TRBV6-5
CASRDGTRDQAFF
TGTGCCAGCAGGGACGGGACAAGGGATCAAGCTTTCTTT
>TRBD2|.|TRBJ2-1|TRBV29-1
CSASAGGISNEQFF
TGCAGCGCGTCCGCGGGGGGCATCAGCAATGAGCAGTTCTTC
>TRBD2|few|TRBJ2-3|TRBV5-1
CASSPGLAGGPSTDTQYF
TGCGCCAGCAGTCCAGGACTAGCGGGGGGGCCGAGCACAGATACGCAGTATTTT
>.|.|TRBJ2-3|TRBV7-2
CASSLVGGAGDTQYF
TGTGCCAGCAGCTTAGTGGGGGGGGCCGGAGATACGCAGTATTTT